The clone carrying this TCR beta chain has at least ten counts. What it recognizes is unknown. These data belong to a study of early T cells in non-severe SARS-CoV-2 infection. Turning to the study itself: From unsorted whole blood, bulk RNA was sequenced, and the chains remained unpaired. Study-wide points: Using VDJdb, the matching emphasized anti-spike CD8 responses while missing private and CD4 specificities.

Individually, cDNA molecules had unique molecular identifiers attached to them. TCRdb re-analysed the 5' RACE reads in MiXCR, keeping a single row per CDR3 protein. The data show 85,000 to 95,000 distinct CDR3 sequences, with over 12% seen just once and about 0.58% held by the top ten. V was cut by 3 bases and J by 4 bases, with 9 bases left in between. The CDR3 covers 13 residues. Germline V gene lookup returns CDR1 MRHNA and CDR2 SNTAGT. The chain is built from TRBV6-4 and TRBJ1-1, with D tentatively TRBD1 (6 bases). The clonotype was recovered from an adult who was a healthcare worker with PCR-confirmed SARS-CoV-2 infection or an uninfected control (not recorded which). Sequencing input: whole blood. CDR3 sequence: CASSESGATEAFF. The CDR3 DNA follows: TGTGCCAGCAGTGAATCAGGGGCCACTGAAGCTTTCTTT.